These T cell receptor beta chains were read from a single sample in a study of blood T cell repertoires in COVID-19. Generated by immunoSEQ multiplex PCR, the TCRdb table keeps only in-frame clones and is missing some. The table has 100,000 to 120,000 clones, 84% seen once. The sequenced material came from peripheral blood. The receptors were sampled from a woman in her thirties or forties with acute or convalescent COVID-19. Each CDR3 is given with its conserved first and last residue. The order of the fields is V gene, CDR3 protein.

v_gene: TRBV6-1
CDR3aa: CASSDKEAATSPLHF

v_gene: TRBV6-6
CDR3aa: CASSPGTESSGANVLTF

v_gene: TRBV30
CDR3aa: CAWTKNTDTQYF

v_gene: TRBV2
CDR3aa: CASSGGRGDTQYF

v_gene: TRBV5-6
CDR3aa: CASSRRTERGDTYEQYF

v_gene: TRBV19
CDR3aa: CASSIRQPGQGYEQYF

v_gene: TRBV7-9
CDR3aa: CASSFRRTGRGGLDEQFF

v_gene: TRBV7-2
CDR3aa: CASTPTGNYGYTF

v_gene: TRBV2
CDR3aa: CASSEEANTEAFF

v_gene: TRBV2
CDR3aa: CASSDYFRETQYF

v_gene: TRBV11-2
CDR3aa: CASSLTPGDYEQYF

v_gene: TRBV7-9
CDR3aa: CASSLEQSNYGYTF

v_gene: TRBV19
CDR3aa: CASSIFLAAKETQYF

v_gene: TRBV30
CDR3aa: CAWSRPWEAFF